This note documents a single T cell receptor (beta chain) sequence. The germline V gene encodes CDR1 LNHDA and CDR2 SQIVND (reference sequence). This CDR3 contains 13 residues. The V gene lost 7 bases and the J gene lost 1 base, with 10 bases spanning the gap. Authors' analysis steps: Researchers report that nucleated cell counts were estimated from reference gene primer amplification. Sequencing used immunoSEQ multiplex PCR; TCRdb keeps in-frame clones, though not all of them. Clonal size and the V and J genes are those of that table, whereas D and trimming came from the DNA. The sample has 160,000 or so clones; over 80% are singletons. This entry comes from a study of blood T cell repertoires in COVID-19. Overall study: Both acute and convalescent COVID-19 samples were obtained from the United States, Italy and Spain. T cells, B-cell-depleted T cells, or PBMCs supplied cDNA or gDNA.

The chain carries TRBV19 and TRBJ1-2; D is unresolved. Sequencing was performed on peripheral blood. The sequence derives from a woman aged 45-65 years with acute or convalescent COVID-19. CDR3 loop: CASTPGFNYGYTF. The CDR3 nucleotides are TGTGCCAGTACCCCAGGATTTAACTATGGCTACACCTTC.